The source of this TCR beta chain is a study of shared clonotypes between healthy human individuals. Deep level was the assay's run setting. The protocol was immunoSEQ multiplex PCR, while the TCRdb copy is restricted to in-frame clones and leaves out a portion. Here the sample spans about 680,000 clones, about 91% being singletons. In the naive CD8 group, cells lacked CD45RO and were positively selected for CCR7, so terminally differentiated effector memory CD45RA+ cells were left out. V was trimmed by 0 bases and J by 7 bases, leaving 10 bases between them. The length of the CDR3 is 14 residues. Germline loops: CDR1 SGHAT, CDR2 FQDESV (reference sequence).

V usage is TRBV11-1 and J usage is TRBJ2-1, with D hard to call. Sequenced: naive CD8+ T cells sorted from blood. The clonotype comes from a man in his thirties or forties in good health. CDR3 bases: TGTGCCAGCAGCTTAGCGCATGAATTGAATGAGCAGTTCTTC. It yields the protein CASSLAHELNEQFF.